The T cell receptor (beta chain) under discussion was sequenced for a study of shared clonotypes between healthy human individuals. Sequencing was performed with immunoSEQ multiplex PCR; in TCRdb, only in-frame clones are kept and a portion is missing. The table lists roughly 220,000 clones, 60% to 70% of them singletons. Germline CDR1 MDHEN, CDR2 SYDVKM. This CDR3 comprises 11 residues. V was pared by 7 bases and J by 3 bases, with 4 bases between. The clonotype was recovered from a man aged 25 to 40 in good health. V usage is TRBV28 and J usage is TRBJ1-3; the D is unclear. Sequenced sample: memory CD4+ T cells sorted from blood. This sample's subset: CD45RA-negative fraction. The CDR3 spells CASIIGNTIYF. The CDR3 DNA reads as TGTGCCAGCATTATTGGAAACACCATATATTTT.